Listed below are T cell receptor beta chains from one sample, sequenced in a study of blood T cells in healthy people across ages. TCRdb reprocessed the 5' RACE reads with MiXCR, giving one entry per CDR3 protein. The sample consists of approximately 1.5 million distinct CDR3 sequences, about 31% of them appearing once. Sequences were obtained from blood. These receptor sequences come from a woman aged 25 to 45 in good health. CDR3s include the opening cysteine and the closing phenylalanine or tryptophan. Fields, in order: D gene, clone size, V gene, CDR3 length, J gene, CDR3 DNA, CDR3 protein. D genes are given only for firm matches. Clone size is shown for a subset of rows, as once, few, many or a class of expanded clone.

.	few	TRBV29-1	13	TRBJ1-4	TGCAGCGTTGTGGAATCATCTAATGAAAAACTGTTTTTT	CSVVESSNEKLFF
.	many	TRBV29-1	16	TRBJ2-1	TGCAGCGTTGTATTCCCCCTGCCGTCGTCCTACAATGAGCAGTTCTTC	CSVVFPLPSSYNEQFF
TRBD2	.	TRBV27	14	TRBJ2-7	TGTGCCAGCAAACCGGGACTAGCGGAAATCGAGCAGTACTTC	CASKPGLAEIEQYF
TRBD2	.	TRBV7-2	16	TRBJ2-3	TGTGCCAGCAGCTTGACTAGCGGGAGGGCCGGAGATACGCAGTATTTT	CASSLTSGRAGDTQYF
.	many	TRBV4-2	13	TRBJ1-4	TGTGCCAGCAGCCAAGCCGGTGAGGAAAAACTGTTTTTT	CASSQAGEEKLFF
.	.	TRBV10-3	16	TRBJ2-6	TGTGCCATCAGTGAGTCTCGGACGGGAGGGGCCAACGTCCTGACTTTC	CAISESRTGGANVLTF
TRBD2	.	TRBV9	14	TRBJ2-1	TGTGCCAGCAGCGGGACCCCGGGGGGGGATGAGCAGTTCTTC	CASSGTPGGDEQFF
TRBD2	few	TRBV3-1	18	TRBJ2-1	TGTGCCAGCAGCCAAGAAGGCGAAGCGGGGGCCCCCTACAATGAGCAGTTCTTC	CASSQEGEAGAPYNEQFF
.	few	TRBV12-3/TRBV12-4	12	TRBJ1-2	TGTGCCAGCAGCCGTGGACCATCCGGCTACACCTTC	CASSRGPSGYTF
.	.	TRBV20-1	13	TRBJ2-7	TGCAGTGCTACTCCGACAGTAGTCTACGAGCAGTACTTC	CSATPTVVYEQYF
.	.	TRBV29-1	16	TRBJ2-3	TGCAGCGTTGAATATGGGGATTTGCGGAACACAGATACGCAGTATTTT	CSVEYGDLRNTDTQYF
.	.	TRBV4-1	17	TRBJ2-5	TGCGCCAGCGGCCAAGACGGAGGGAGCTGGTCTACGGAGACCCAGTACTTC	CASGQDGGSWSTETQYF
TRBD2	few	TRBV7-9	15	TRBJ2-7	TGTGCCAGCAGCCCCCCCCTAGCGGGGCCCTACGAGCAGTACTTC	CASSPPLAGPYEQYF
.	.	TRBV20-1	14	TRBJ2-7	TGCAGTGCTAGAGACCGCGGGGCGTCCGGCGAGCAGTACTTC	CSARDRGASGEQYF
.	.	TRBV12-3/TRBV12-4	13	TRBJ2-7	TGTGCCACCGGCCGGGGGTCGCAGCGCGAGCAGTACTTC	CATGRGSQREQYF
TRBD2	once	TRBV20-1	14	TRBJ2-1	TGCAGTGCAACCGGGACTATGGCTAACAATGAGCAGTTCTTC	CSATGTMANNEQFF
TRBD1	few	TRBV5-1	15	TRBJ2-7	TGCGCCAGCAGCCCTCCGGGACAGGGCCTCTACGAGCAGTACTTC	CASSPPGQGLYEQYF
.	.	TRBV9	14	TRBJ2-7	TGTGCCAGCGCAGAGGGCCGGGTCTACGACGAGCAGTACTTC	CASAEGRVYDEQYF
TRBD2	.	TRBV3-1	15	TRBJ2-7	TGTGCCAGCAGCCAAGTAGCGGGAGTCCCCTACGAGCAGTACTTC	CASSQVAGVPYEQYF
.	few	TRBV28	12	TRBJ1-1	TGTGCCAGCAGTCAACGGACCGCAGGGGCTTTCTTT	CASSQRTAGAFF
.	few	TRBV20-1	13	TRBJ2-5	TGCAGTGCTAGCCAATGGAGCGGGGAGACCCAGTACTTC	CSASQWSGETQYF
TRBD1	few	TRBV7-9	12	TRBJ2-3	TGTGCCAGCAGCAGACAGGGTAGCACGCAGTATTTT	CASSRQGSTQYF